This T cell receptor beta chain stems from a study of regulatory T cells in long-lasting Graves disease. Time point in this sample: newly diagnosed GD, antithyroid drugs for less than 3 months. PBMCs provided the RNA from which the TCR library was made. According to the study, TCR beta libraries were built with iRepertoire HTBI primers and CDR3-region Arm-PCR. TCRdb passed the multiplex PCR reads through MiXCR, listing each CDR3 protein once. The sample has about 440,000 distinct CDR3 sequences, 15% seen once. Germline lookup yields CDR1 MNHEY and CDR2 SVGAGI. This CDR3 is built from 13 residues. V shed 4 bases and J shed 7 bases, with 14 bases lying between them. Ten or more counts support this clonotype. The same sample was also studied in work on T cells in Graves' hyperthyroidism and ophthalmopathy. That work states: Patients with ophthalmopathy were separated from those with stable hyperthyroidism by a 13 V-J model.

Sequenced material: peripheral blood mononuclear cells (PBMCs), taken at new diagnosis, from a patient treated with antithyroid drugs. This chain connects TRBV6-5 to TRBJ2-7, with D perhaps being TRBD1 or TRBD2 (6 bases each). The TCR was taken from a woman aged 25 to 39 with Graves disease. The CDR3 protein is CASSLEGVREQYF. The CDR3 nucleotides are TGTGCCAGCAGTTTGGAGGGGGTGAGGGAGCAGTACTTC.